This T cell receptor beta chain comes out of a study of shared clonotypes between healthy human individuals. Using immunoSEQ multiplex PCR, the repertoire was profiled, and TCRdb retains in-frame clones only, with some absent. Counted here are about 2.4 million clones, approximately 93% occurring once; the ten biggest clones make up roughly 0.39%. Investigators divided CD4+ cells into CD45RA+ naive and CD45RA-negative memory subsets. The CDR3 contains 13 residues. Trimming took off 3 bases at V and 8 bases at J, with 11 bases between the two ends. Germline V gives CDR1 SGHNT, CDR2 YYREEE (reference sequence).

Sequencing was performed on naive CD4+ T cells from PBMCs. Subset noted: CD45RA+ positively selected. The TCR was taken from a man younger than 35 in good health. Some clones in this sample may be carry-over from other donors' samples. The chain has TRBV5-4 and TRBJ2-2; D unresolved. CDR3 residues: CASSSRSEGELFF. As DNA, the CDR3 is TGTGCCAGCAGCTCCCGGTCCGAGGGGGAGCTGTTTTTT.